This entry features one T cell receptor beta chain sequence. PCR primers comprised 60 Vbeta and 13 Jbeta primers. Clones were read by immunoSEQ multiplex PCR, and TCRdb kept only the in-frame ones, dropping some. The data hold approximately 120,000 clones, with 74% observed a single time. The data stem from a study of cytomegalovirus exposure and HLA in healthy donors. Sequenced sample: PBMCs. The sequence derives from a woman between 45 and 60 years old in good health and CMV-seropositive.

The CDR3 here is CASSARGGLNEKLFF. CDR3 DNA sequence: TGTGCCAGCAGCGCCCGGGGGGGACTTAATGAAAAACTGTTTTTT. The gene calls are TRBV9 and TRBJ1-4; tentative D call: TRBD1 (5 bases). CDR1 and CDR2 (germline): SGDLS, YYNGEE. This CDR3 comprises 15 residues. Trimming pared 3 bases from V and 4 bases from J, leaving 13 bases between.